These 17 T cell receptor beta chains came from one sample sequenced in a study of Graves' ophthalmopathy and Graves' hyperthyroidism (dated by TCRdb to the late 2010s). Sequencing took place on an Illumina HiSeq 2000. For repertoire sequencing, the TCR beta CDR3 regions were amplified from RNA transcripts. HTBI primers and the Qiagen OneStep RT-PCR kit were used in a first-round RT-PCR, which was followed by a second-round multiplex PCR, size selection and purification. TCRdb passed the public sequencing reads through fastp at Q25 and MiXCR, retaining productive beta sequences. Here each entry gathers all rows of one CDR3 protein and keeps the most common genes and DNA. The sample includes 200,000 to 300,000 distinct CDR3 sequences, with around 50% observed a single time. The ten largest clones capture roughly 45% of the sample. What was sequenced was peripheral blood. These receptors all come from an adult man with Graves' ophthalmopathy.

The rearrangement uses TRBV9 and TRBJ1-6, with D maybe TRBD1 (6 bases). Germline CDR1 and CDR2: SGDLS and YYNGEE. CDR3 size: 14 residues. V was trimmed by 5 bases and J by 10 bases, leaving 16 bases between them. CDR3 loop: CASRKQGGESPLHF. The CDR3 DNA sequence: TGTGCCAGCAGAAAACAGGGTGGAGAATCACCCCTCCACTTT.

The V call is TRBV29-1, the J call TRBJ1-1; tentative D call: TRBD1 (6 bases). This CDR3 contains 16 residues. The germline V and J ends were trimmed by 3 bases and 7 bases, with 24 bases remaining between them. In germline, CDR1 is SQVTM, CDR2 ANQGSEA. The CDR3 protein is CSVDSFDIQGWGEAFF. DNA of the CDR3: TGCAGCGTTGATTCCTTTGACATACAGGGATGGGGTGAAGCTTTCTTT.

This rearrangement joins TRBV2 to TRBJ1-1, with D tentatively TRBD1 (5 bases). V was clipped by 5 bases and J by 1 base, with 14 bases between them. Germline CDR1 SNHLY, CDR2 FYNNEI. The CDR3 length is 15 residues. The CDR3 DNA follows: TGTGCCAGCAGTCCAGGGACCTTTGCGAACACTGAAGCTTTCTTT. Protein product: CASSPGTFANTEAFF.

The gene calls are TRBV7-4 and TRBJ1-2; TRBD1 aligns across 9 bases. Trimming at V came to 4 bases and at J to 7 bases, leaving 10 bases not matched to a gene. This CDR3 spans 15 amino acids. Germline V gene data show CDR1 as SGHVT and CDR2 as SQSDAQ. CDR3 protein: CASSSGQGRSRGYTF. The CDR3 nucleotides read TGTGCCAGCAGCTCCGGACAGGGGCGTTCGCGTGGCTACACCTTC.

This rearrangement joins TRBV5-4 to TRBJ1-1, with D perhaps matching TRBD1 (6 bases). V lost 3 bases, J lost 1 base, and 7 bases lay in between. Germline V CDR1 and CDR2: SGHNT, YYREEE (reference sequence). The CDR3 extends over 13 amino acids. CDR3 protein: CASSWDKNTEAFF. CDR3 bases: TGTGCCAGCAGCTGGGACAAGAACACTGAAGCTTTCTTT. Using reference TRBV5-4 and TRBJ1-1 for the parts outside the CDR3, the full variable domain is ETGVTQSPTHLIKTRGQQVTLRCSSQSGHNTVSWYQQALGQGPQFIFQYYREEENGRGNFPPRFSGLQFPNYSSELNVNALELDDSALYLCASSWDKNTEAFFGQGTRLTVV.

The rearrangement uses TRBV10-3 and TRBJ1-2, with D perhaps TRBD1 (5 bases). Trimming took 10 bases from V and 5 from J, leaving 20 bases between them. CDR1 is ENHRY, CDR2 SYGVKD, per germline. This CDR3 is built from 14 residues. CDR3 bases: TGTGCCAGCACAAGATCGGGGGTGGGGTATGGCTACACCTTC. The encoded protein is CASTRSGVGYGYTF.

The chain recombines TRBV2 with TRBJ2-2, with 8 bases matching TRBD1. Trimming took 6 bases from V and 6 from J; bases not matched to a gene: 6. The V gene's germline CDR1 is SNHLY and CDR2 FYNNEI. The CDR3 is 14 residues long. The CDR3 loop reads CASRGTGNAGELFF. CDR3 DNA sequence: TGTGCCAGCAGGGGGACAGGTAACGCCGGGGAGCTGTTTTTT.

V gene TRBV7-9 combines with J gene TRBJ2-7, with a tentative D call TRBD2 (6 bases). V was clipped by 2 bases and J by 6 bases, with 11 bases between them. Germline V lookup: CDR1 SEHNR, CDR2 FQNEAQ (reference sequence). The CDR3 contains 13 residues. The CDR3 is CASSLFGGVEQYF. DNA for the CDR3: TGTGCCAGCAGCTTATTCGGGGGAGTCGAGCAGTACTTC.

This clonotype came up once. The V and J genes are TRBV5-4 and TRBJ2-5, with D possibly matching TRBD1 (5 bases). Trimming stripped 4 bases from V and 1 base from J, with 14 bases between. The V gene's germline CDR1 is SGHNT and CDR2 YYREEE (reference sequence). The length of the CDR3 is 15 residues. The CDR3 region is CASSLGPRPQETQYF. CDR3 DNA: TGTGCCAGCAGCCTGGGGCCCAGACCCCAAGAGACCCAGTACTTC.

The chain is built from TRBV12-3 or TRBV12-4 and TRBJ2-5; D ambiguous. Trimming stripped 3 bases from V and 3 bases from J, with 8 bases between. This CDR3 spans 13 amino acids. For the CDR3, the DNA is TGTGCCAGCAGTTTGGGCAATAAAGAGACCCAGTACTTC. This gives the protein CASSLGNKETQYF.

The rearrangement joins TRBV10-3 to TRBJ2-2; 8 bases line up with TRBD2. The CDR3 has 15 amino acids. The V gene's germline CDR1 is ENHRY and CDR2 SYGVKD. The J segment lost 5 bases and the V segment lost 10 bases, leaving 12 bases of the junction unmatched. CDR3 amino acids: CASATGGKSTGELFF. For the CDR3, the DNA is TGTGCCAGCGCCACGGGGGGGAAGTCAACCGGGGAGCTGTTTTTT.

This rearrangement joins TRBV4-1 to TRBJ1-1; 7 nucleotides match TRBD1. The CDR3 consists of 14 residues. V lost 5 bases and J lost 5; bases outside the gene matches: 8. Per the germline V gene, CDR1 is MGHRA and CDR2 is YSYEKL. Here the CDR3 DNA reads TGCGCCAGCAGCGTACAGGGGCGTAGGACTGAAGCTTTCTTT. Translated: CASSVQGRRTEAFF.

The CDR3 DNA follows: TGCACCTGGGGGACTAGGGAGACCCAGTACTTC. Its protein product is CTWGTRETQYF. This sequence joins TRBV29-1 and TRBJ2-5, with 8 positions matching TRBD2. Germline-derived CDR1 and CDR2 are SQVTM and ANQGSEA. This CDR3 spans 11 amino acids.

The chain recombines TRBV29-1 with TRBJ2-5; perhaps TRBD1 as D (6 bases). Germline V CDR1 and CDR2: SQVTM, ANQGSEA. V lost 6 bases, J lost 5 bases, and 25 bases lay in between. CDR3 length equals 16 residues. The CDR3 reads CSVLWVAPGARETQYF. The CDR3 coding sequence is TGCAGCGTCTTGTGGGTGGCTCCAGGGGCTCGGGAGACCCAGTACTTC.

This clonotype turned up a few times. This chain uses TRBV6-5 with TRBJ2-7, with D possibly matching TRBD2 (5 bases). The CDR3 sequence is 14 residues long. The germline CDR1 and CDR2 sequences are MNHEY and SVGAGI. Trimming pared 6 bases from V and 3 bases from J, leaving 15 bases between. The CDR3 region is CASRVRGLIYEQYF. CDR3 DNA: TGTGCCAGCAGAGTCCGCGGACTGATCTACGAGCAGTACTTC.

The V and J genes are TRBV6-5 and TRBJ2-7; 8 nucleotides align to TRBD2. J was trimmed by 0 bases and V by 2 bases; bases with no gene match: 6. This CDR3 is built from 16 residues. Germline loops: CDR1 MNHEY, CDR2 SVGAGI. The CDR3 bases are TGTGCCAGCAGTTACATAGGTAGCGGGGTCTCCTACGAGCAGTACTTC. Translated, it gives CASSYIGSGVSYEQYF.

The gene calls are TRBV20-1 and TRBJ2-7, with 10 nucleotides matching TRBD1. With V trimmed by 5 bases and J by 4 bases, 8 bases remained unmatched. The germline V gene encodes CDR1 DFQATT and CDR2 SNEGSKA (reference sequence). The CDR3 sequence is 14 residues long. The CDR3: CSAERGTGEYEQYF. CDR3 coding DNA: TGCAGTGCTGAAAGAGGGACAGGGGAGTACGAGCAGTACTTC.